The 27 T cell receptor beta chains listed next were all sequenced from one sample in a study of cytomegalovirus exposure and HLA in healthy donors. Researchers ran the PCR with 60 Vbeta and 13 Jbeta primers. Sequencing was performed with immunoSEQ multiplex PCR; in TCRdb, only in-frame clones are kept and a portion is missing. This sample carries fewer than 150,000 clones, about 70% of them seen once, and the ten largest clones take 3.5% to 4%. The sample comprised PBMCs. These receptors originate from a man younger than 35 in good health and CMV-seronegative.

The chain combines TRBV19 with TRBJ1-1, with 7 bases identical to TRBD1. Unmatched junction bases numbered 9, after V lost 3 bases and J lost 5 bases. Germline loops: CDR1 LNHDA, CDR2 SQIVND (reference sequence). The CDR3 consists of 15 residues. The CDR3 is CASSILTGILTEAFF. DNA of the CDR3: TGTGCCAGTAGTATTCTGACAGGGATTCTGACTGAAGCTTTCTTT.

The rearrangement joins TRBV4-1 to TRBJ2-3, with 11 bases aligning to TRBD2. From germline, CDR1 is MGHRA and CDR2 YSYEKL. This CDR3 has 20 amino acids. Germline trimming cut 2 bases from V and 1 base from J; bases unmatched to any gene: 14. The CDR3 spells CASSQPPLRGTSGRTDTQYF. DNA of the CDR3: TGCGCCAGCAGCCAACCTCCCCTTCGGGGGACTAGCGGACGCACAGATACGCAGTATTTT.

The chain is built from TRBV2 and TRBJ1-2, with D possibly TRBD1 on 6 matching bases. Deletions cut 5 bases from V and 6 bases from J, with 13 bases between. CDR1 is SNHLY, CDR2 FYNNEI, per germline. The CDR3 is 13 residues long. CDR3 sequence: CASSLAGVNGYTF. The CDR3 DNA sequence: TGTGCCAGCAGTCTTGCAGGGGTGAATGGCTACACCTTC.

The rearrangement uses TRBV5-4 and TRBJ2-5; 7 bases are a match to TRBD2. Germline lookup yields CDR1 SGHNT and CDR2 YYREEE (reference sequence). This CDR3 comprises 15 residues. The ends lost 5 bases at V and 2 bases at J; junction bases unmatched: 9. The CDR3, as DNA: TGTGCCAGCAGGGGGATAGCGGGTTCACAAGAGACCCAGTACTTC. The encoded protein is CASRGIAGSQETQYF.

This chain links TRBV10-3 with TRBJ1-1; 8 bases match TRBD1. Germline V CDR1 and CDR2: ENHRY, SYGVKD. V lost 6 bases and J lost 5; bases outside the gene matches: 8. The CDR3 sequence is 14 residues long. In nucleotides, the CDR3 is TGTGCCATCAGAGAGACAGGGGCGGCAACTGAAGCTTTCTTT. Translating gives CAIRETGAATEAFF.

The genes are TRBV9 and TRBJ2-5, with a tentative D call TRBD2 (5 bases). CDR1 is SGDLS and CDR2 is YYNGEE in the germline V gene. This CDR3 spans 15 amino acids. V was clipped by 0 bases and J by 0 bases, with 9 bases between them. CDR3 protein: CASSVGAGHQETQYF. The DNA for the CDR3 is TGTGCCAGCAGCGTAGGGGCGGGTCACCAAGAGACCCAGTACTTC.

The chain couples TRBV18 to TRBJ2-1; 14 bases fit TRBD2. Germline trimming cut 1 base from V and 10 bases from J; bases unmatched to any gene: 6. The CDR3 is 16 residues long. Germline assignment: CDR1 KGHSH and CDR2 LQKENI. The CDR3 DNA follows: TGTGCCAGCTCACCACGGGGGGGACTAGCGGGAGAAGAGCAGTTCTTC. Amino acids: CASSPRGGLAGEEQFF. The whole variable domain, filled in from reference TRBV18 and TRBJ2-1, reads NAGVMQNPRHLVRRRGQEARLRCSPMKGHSHVYWYRQLPEEGLKFMVYLQKENIIDESGMPKERFSAEFPKEGPSILRIQQVVRGDSAAYFCASSPRGGLAGEEQFFGPGTRLTVL.

The chain employs TRBV4-1 and TRBJ1-5; D unclear. Looked up from germline, CDR1 is MGHRA and CDR2 is YSYEKL. The CDR3 totals 13 residues. The ends were cut back, 1 base at V and 12 bases at J, with 13 bases in the middle. The CDR3 bases are TGCGCCAGCAGCCAAGCATCCTGGGAGGACCAGCATTTT. Amino acids: CASSQASWEDQHF.

The gene calls are TRBV9 and TRBJ1-3, with D possibly matching TRBD1 (6 bases). V lost 4 bases, J lost 7 bases, and 24 bases lay in between. Per the germline V gene, CDR1 is SGDLS and CDR2 is YYNGEE. The length of the CDR3 is 17 residues. CDR3 region: CASSRTPGQSRSNTIYF. In DNA form, the CDR3 reads TGTGCCAGCAGCCGTACTCCGGGACAAAGTAGGTCGAACACCATATATTTT.

The rearrangement links TRBV5-1 to TRBJ2-5, with 9 bases fitting TRBD1. After removal of 4 bases from V and 2 bases from J, the junction contained 9 bases not matched to a gene. The CDR3 runs to 16 residues. Germline V gene sequence: CDR1 SGHRS, CDR2 YFSETQ. CDR3 bases: TGCGCCAGCAGCCCTGGGACAGGGTGGATACAAGAGACCCAGTACTTC. This codes for CASSPGTGWIQETQYF.

The chain couples TRBV7-9 to TRBJ1-3; the D is unclear. Trimming took 2 bases from V and 0 from J, leaving 5 bases between them. CDR3 size: 14 residues. The germline V gene encodes CDR1 SEHNR and CDR2 FQNEAQ (reference sequence). CDR3 sequence reads: CASSLTISGNTIYF. CDR3 coding DNA: TGTGCCAGCAGCTTAACTATCTCTGGAAACACCATATATTTT. Variable domain in full (rest from reference TRBV7-9 and TRBJ1-3): DTGVSQNPRHKITKRGQNVTFRCDPISEHNRLYWYRQTLGQGPEFLTYFQNEAQLEKSRLLSDRFSAERPKGSFSTLEIQRTEQGDSAMYLCASSLTISGNTIYFGEGSWLTVV.

The chain recombines TRBV6-4 with TRBJ2-1; the match to TRBD2 covers 10 bases. The V segment lost 3 bases and the J segment 9 bases; nucleotides outside the gene matches: 8. CDR1 and CDR2 from the germline V gene are MRHNA and SNTAGT. The length of the CDR3 is 15 residues. This chain's CDR3 is CASSDGAGGPSEQFF. The CDR3 DNA sequence: TGTGCCAGCAGTGATGGAGCGGGGGGGCCTAGTGAGCAGTTCTTC.

This chain links TRBV5-4 with TRBJ1-1; D might be TRBD1 (5 bases). This CDR3 comprises 15 residues. Germline V gene data show CDR1 as SGHNT and CDR2 as YYREEE (reference sequence). Between the trimmed V and J ends, which lost 0 bases and 4 bases, there was a span of 13 bases. The CDR3 coding sequence is TGTGCCAGCAGCTTGGTGGAGGGGTCGGCCACTGAAGCTTTCTTT. It specifies CASSLVEGSATEAFF.

J is TRBJ1-2 and V is TRBV11-2; D perhaps matches TRBD1 (5 bases). The V end lost 4 bases, the J end lost 4 bases, and 19 bases lay between the germline ends. This CDR3 is built from 16 residues. CDR1 is SGHAT and CDR2 is FQNNGV in the germline V gene. The DNA of the CDR3 is TGTGCCAGCAGCTCCTCGAATGAGGGACTGATCTATGGCTACACCTTC. This gives the protein CASSSSNEGLIYGYTF.

This clone was detected only a few times. The genes are TRBV28 and TRBJ2-7; tentative D call: TRBD2 (5 bases). With 3 bases removed from V and 0 bases from J, the gap between germline ends came to 12 bases. There are 15 residues in the CDR3. Germline V gene lookup returns CDR1 MDHEN and CDR2 SYDVKM. Here the CDR3 DNA reads TGTGCCAGCAGTTTCCGCGGACTTTCCTCCTACGAGCAGTACTTC. It specifies CASSFRGLSSYEQYF.

This chain connects TRBV9 to TRBJ2-1; the D is unclear. The V end lost 2 bases, the J end lost 3 bases, and 6 bases lay between the germline ends. Germline V gene lookup returns CDR1 SGDLS and CDR2 YYNGEE. The CDR3 has 13 residues. The CDR3 bases are TGTGCCAGCAGCGTTTCCCTCTACAATGAGCAGTTCTTC. It yields the protein CASSVSLYNEQFF. The full variable domain, its missing parts supplied by reference TRBV9 and TRBJ2-1, is DSGVTQTPKHLITATGQRVTLRCSPRSGDLSVYWYQQSLDQGLQFLIQYYNGEERAKGNILERFSAQQFPDLHSELNLSSLELGDSALYFCASSVSLYNEQFFGPGTRLTVL.

The table lists this clone with a count of one. V and J are TRBV13 and TRBJ2-7; possible D gene TRBD1, 6 bases. Trimming took off 4 bases at V and 6 bases at J, with 16 bases between the two ends. The CDR3 is 14 residues long. Germline loops: CDR1 PRHDT, CDR2 FYEKMQ (reference sequence). The CDR3 is CASSSELQGGEQYF. For the CDR3, the DNA is TGTGCCAGCAGCTCCGAACTACAGGGCGGCGAGCAGTACTTC.

The chain carries TRBV7-3 and TRBJ2-5; 9 bases map to TRBD1. Germline loops: CDR1 SGHTA, CDR2 FQGTGA. The V and J ends lost 5 bases and 3 bases, in that order; junction bases with no gene match: 16. CDR3 length: 18 amino acids. CDR3 region: CASSHPGSGQGNEETQYF. The CDR3 region has the DNA TGTGCCAGCAGCCACCCGGGATCGGGACAGGGAAACGAAGAGACCCAGTACTTC.

As regards this clone: Other DNA sequences in the same sample also yield this CDR3. The rearrangement joins TRBV15 to TRBJ1-6; D may be TRBD1 (6 bases). The CDR3 extends over 16 amino acids. Germline V gene sequence: CDR1 LNHNV, CDR2 YYDKDF (reference sequence). With 2 bases removed from V and 13 bases from J, the gap between germline ends came to 21 bases. Here the CDR3 reads CATSRPRTVEISPLHF. The CDR3 nucleotides read TGTGCCACCAGCAGACCGCGGACAGTAGAGATTTCCCCCCTCCACTTT. Full variable domain (rest looked up from reference TRBV15 and TRBJ1-6): DAMVIQNPRYQVTQFGKPVTLSCSQTLNHNVMYWYQQKSSQAPKLLFHYYDKDFNNEADTPDNFQSRRPNTSFCFLDIRSPGLGDTAMYLCATSRPRTVEISPLHFGNGTRLTVT.

The V gene is TRBV14, the J gene TRBJ2-2; maybe TRBD1 (7 bases). Germline V gene sequence: CDR1 SGHDN, CDR2 FVKESK. V shed 3 bases and J shed 5 bases, with 10 bases lying between them. CDR3 length: 14 residues. The CDR3 DNA reads as TGTGCCAGCAGCCAGCAGGGGGGTACCGGGGAGCTGTTTTTT. This codes for CASSQQGGTGELFF.

V is TRBV28 and J is TRBJ2-7; 12 nucleotides align to TRBD1. The ends lost 1 base at V and 7 bases at J; junction bases unmatched: 8. In germline, CDR1 is MDHEN, CDR2 SYDVKM. This CDR3 has 16 residues. The chain's CDR3 is CASSLSPGQGAREQYF. As DNA, the CDR3 is TGTGCCAGCAGTTTATCCCCGGGACAGGGGGCTCGGGAGCAGTACTTC.

This clone has just one count. The V call is TRBV5-6, the J call TRBJ2-3; D is perhaps TRBD1 (5 bases). The germline V and J ends were trimmed by 3 bases and 7 bases, with 9 bases remaining between them. CDR1 SGHDT and CDR2 YYEEEE come from the germline V gene. The length of the CDR3 is 12 residues. The CDR3 reads CASSWGQNTQYF. The CDR3 DNA follows: TGTGCCAGCAGCTGGGGCCAAAATACGCAGTATTTT.

This clone showed up just once. The chain employs TRBV19 and TRBJ2-2; D possibly corresponds to TRBD1 (6 bases). The DNA end lines up better with TRBJ1-3; the J call may be wrong. In germline, CDR1 is LNHDA, CDR2 SQIVND (reference sequence). The CDR3 sequence is 17 residues long. For the CDR3, the DNA is TGTGCCAGTAGTAACCGGCCTCAGGGGAGCTCTGGAAACACCATATATTTT. Amino acids: CASSNRPQGSSGNTIYF.

The chain couples TRBV19 to TRBJ1-2, with 7 nucleotides matching TRBD1. The CDR3 spans 15 residues. Trimming cost V 6 bases and J 0 bases; bases outside gene matches: 7. The germline gives CDR1 LNHDA, CDR2 SQIVND (reference sequence). CDR3 nucleotides: TGTGCCAGTAGGCCCGGGACAGAGACTAACTATGGCTACACCTTC. It codes for CASRPGTETNYGYTF. Supplemented by reference TRBV19 and TRBJ1-2, the full variable domain reads DGGITQSPKYLFRKEGQNVTLSCEQNLNHDAMYWYRQDPGQGLRLIYYSQIVNDFQKGDIAEGYSVSREKKESFPLTVTSAQKNPTAFYLCASRPGTETNYGYTFGSGTRLTVV.

The DNA of the CDR3 is TGTGCCAGCAGTGAAGTAGGGAGTCAGCCCCAGCATTTT. It translates to CASSEVGSQPQHF. The chain couples TRBV6-1 to TRBJ1-5; D not certain. The V and J ends lost 1 base and 6 bases respectively, with 7 bases between them. The CDR3 consists of 13 residues. Germline CDR1 reads MNHNS; CDR2 reads SASEGT.

The gene calls are TRBV28 and TRBJ1-1; 7 nucleotides line up with TRBD1. The junction had 6 bases not matched to a gene; V was cut back by 5 bases and J by 0 bases. CDR3 length: 15 amino acids. CDR1 and CDR2 (germline): MDHEN, SYDVKM. The CDR3 sequence: CASSPATGMNTEAFF. In nucleotides, the CDR3 is TGTGCCAGCAGTCCGGCGACAGGGATGAACACTGAAGCTTTCTTT.

The chain uses TRBV11-2 and TRBJ2-7; possibly TRBD2 for D (5 bases). Germline V CDR1 and CDR2: SGHAT, FQNNGV. The CDR3 is 15 amino acids. Trimming removed 5 bases at V and 7 bases at J, with 21 bases between. CDR3 in DNA: TGTGCCAGCAGCCCGAGGGCGCTACCCTCCCGGGAGCAGTACTTC. It specifies CASSPRALPSREQYF. The full variable domain, with the rest looked up from reference TRBV11-2 and TRBJ2-7, is EAGVAQSPRYKIIEKRQSVAFWCNPISGHATLYWYQQILGQGPKLLIQFQNNGVVDDSQLPKDRFSAERLKGVDSTLKIQPAKLEDSAVYLCASSPRALPSREQYFGPGTRLTVT.